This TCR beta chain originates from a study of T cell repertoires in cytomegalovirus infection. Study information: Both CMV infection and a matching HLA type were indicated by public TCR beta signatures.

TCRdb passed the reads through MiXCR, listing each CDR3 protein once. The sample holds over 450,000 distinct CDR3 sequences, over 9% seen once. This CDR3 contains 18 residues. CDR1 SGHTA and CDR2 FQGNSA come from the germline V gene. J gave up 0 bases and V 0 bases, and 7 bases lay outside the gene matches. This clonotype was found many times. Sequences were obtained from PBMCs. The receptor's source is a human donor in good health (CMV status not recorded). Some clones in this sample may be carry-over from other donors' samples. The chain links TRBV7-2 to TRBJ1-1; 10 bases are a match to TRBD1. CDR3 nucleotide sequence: TGTGCCAGCAGCTTAGCGACAGGGGGCTCCTTCATGAACACTGAAGCTTTCTTT. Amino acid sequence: CASSLATGGSFMNTEAFF.